This T cell receptor (beta chain) was captured in a study of CD8+ T cells in alopecia areata. Sequencing relied on a cDNA template that was reverse transcribed from extracted RNA. Using immunoSEQ multiplex PCR, the repertoire was profiled, and TCRdb retains in-frame clones only, with some absent. The sample has 200,000 to 250,000 clones; over 60% are singletons. This clone has a single count. Germline CDR1 SGHVS, CDR2 FQNEAQ. The CDR3 runs to 12 residues. Deletions cut 5 bases from V and 10 bases from J, with 9 bases between. Stated treatment: oral pan-JAK inhibitor, 5-10 mg twice daily. Source: CD4+ T cells sorted from blood, taken at week 4, from a patient treated with tofacitinib. V gene TRBV7-8 combines with J gene TRBJ1-6; D is ambiguous. This sequence originates from a human donor with alopecia areata. The CDR3: CASSPGLSPLHF. CDR3 DNA: TGTGCCAGCAGCCCGGGCCTATCACCCCTCCACTTT.